A single sample gave rise to the 13 T cell receptor beta chains below, sequenced in a study of T cells in Graves' hyperthyroidism and ophthalmopathy. RNA transcripts provided the source from which TCR beta CDR3 regions were amplified. The HTBI set primed first-round TCR CDR3 RT-PCR. TCRdb recomputed calls from the multiplex PCR reads with MiXCR, one row per CDR3 protein. The repertoire holds about 350,000 distinct CDR3 sequences, with about 15% as singletons. Input material: blood. The receptors originated from a woman in her 30s with Graves' hyperthyroidism.

This clonotype was picked up many times. The chain couples TRBV12-3 or TRBV12-4 to TRBJ2-6, with 8 positions matching TRBD1. V shed 6 bases, J shed 0 bases, and the junction held 1 base outside the gene matches. The CDR3 length is 15 residues. CDR3 residues: CASSTGGSGANVLTF. The CDR3 DNA sequence: TGTGCCAGCAGCACAGGGGGCTCTGGGGCCAACGTCCTGACTTTC.

This clonotype was seen only a few times. The V call is TRBV6-1, the J call TRBJ2-2; TRBD1 is a possible D gene (5 bases). V was cut by 4 bases and J by 1 base, with 7 bases left in between. This CDR3 has 14 amino acids. The V gene's germline CDR1 is MNHNS and CDR2 SASEGT. In DNA form, the CDR3 reads TGTGCCAGCAGTGTGCAGGGGAACACCGGGGAGCTGTTTTTT. Amino acid sequence: CASSVQGNTGELFF.

This clonotype came up many times. The chain uses TRBV28 and TRBJ2-7; D ambiguous. The CDR3 consists of 13 residues. Trimming cost V 6 bases and J 2 bases, with 11 bases left between them. CDR1 and CDR2 from the germline V gene are MDHEN and SYDVKM. CDR3 sequence (DNA): TGTGCCAGCAGCTGGACGGACCCCTACGAGCAGTACTTC. Protein product: CASSWTDPYEQYF.

This clonotype was detected many times. The V and J genes are TRBV20-1 and TRBJ2-7; the match to TRBD2 covers 7 bases. The CDR3 is 14 residues long. Losses at the gene ends were 0 bases for V and 4 bases for J; bases not matched to a gene: 6. Germline CDR1 DFQATT, CDR2 SNEGSKA (reference sequence). CDR3 sequence reads: CSARDRASGYEQYF. DNA of the CDR3: TGCAGTGCTAGAGATAGGGCTAGCGGTTACGAGCAGTACTTC.

As regards this clonotype: With a much larger clone just one base away, this may be a read error. The rearrangement links TRBV12-3 or TRBV12-4 to TRBJ2-5; 12 nucleotides match TRBD2. Losses at the gene ends were 6 bases for V and 5 bases for J; bases not matched to a gene: 10. The CDR3 extends over 16 amino acids. The CDR3 coding sequence is TGTGCCAGCAGCATAACCCTAGCGGGAGGGACGGAGACCCAGTACTTC. It translates to CASSITLAGGTETQYF.

This chain uses TRBV20-1 with TRBJ2-3, with D perhaps TRBD1 (6 bases). Trimming removed 7 bases at V and 4 bases at J, with 21 bases between. In germline, CDR1 is DFQATT, CDR2 SNEGSKA (reference sequence). This CDR3 has 15 amino acids. The DNA for the CDR3 is TGCAGTGGGAAGCCCCAACAGGGATTGGCAGATACGCAGTATTTT. Protein sequence: CSGKPQQGLADTQYF.

This clonotype has just a few counts. V and J are TRBV7-2 and TRBJ1-5; no clear D gene. In germline, CDR1 is SGHTA, CDR2 FQGNSA. With 7 bases removed from V and 6 bases from J, the gap between germline ends came to 10 bases. This CDR3 contains 12 residues. CDR3: CASIRMGQPQHF. DNA for the CDR3: TGTGCCAGCATCCGAATGGGTCAGCCCCAGCATTTT.

This clonotype has a count of ten or more. This sequence joins TRBV12-3 or TRBV12-4 and TRBJ2-1, with 7 bases identical to TRBD2. This CDR3 comprises 16 residues. V lost 7 bases to trimming and J lost 3 bases; unmatched junction nucleotides: 12. DNA of the CDR3: TGTGCCAGCATTGAAAATAGCGGGCTGAACTACAATGAGCAGTTCTTC. Amino acid sequence: CASIENSGLNYNEQFF.

This clonotype was detected only a few times. The chain employs TRBV19 and TRBJ2-2; no firm D call. Germline-derived CDR1 and CDR2 are LNHDA and SQIVND (reference sequence). This CDR3 comprises 14 residues. Between the trimmed V and J ends, which lost 5 bases and 6 bases, there was a span of 13 bases. The CDR3 protein is CASSWRRTSGELFF. The CDR3 region has the DNA TGTGCCAGTAGTTGGCGCAGGACGTCCGGGGAGCTGTTTTTT.

This clonotype has only a few counts. The genes are TRBV20-1 and TRBJ2-1; D call uncertain. V was shortened by 3 bases and J by 5 bases, with 8 bases between the two germline ends. There are 12 residues in the CDR3. Per germline, CDR1 DFQATT and CDR2 SNEGSKA (reference sequence). The CDR3 protein is CSASVGHNEQFF. The CDR3 DNA is TGCAGTGCTAGTGTTGGGCACAATGAGCAGTTCTTC.

This clonotype was seen a few times. The chain combines TRBV24-1 with TRBJ2-2; D is ambiguous. The germline CDR1 and CDR2 sequences are KGHDR and SFDVKD. CDR3 length equals 13 residues. Trimming removed 2 bases from V and 6 bases from J, with 6 bases in between. CDR3 loop: CATSDYLPGELFF. The CDR3 DNA follows: TGTGCCACCAGTGATTATCTCCCCGGGGAGCTGTTTTTT.

This clonotype was observed a few times. A read error is possible here, since a much larger clone lies one base away. The chain combines TRBV12-3 or TRBV12-4 with TRBJ2-7, with D perhaps matching TRBD2 (6 bases). This CDR3 contains 11 residues. The CDR3 DNA reads TGTGCCAGCAGACGGGGGAACGAGCAGCACTTC. As protein: CASRRGNEQHF.

The V and J genes are TRBV14 and TRBJ2-7, with D perhaps matching TRBD2 (7 bases). The CDR3 has 14 residues. V was pared by 2 bases and J by 5 bases, with 13 bases between. Germline-derived CDR1 and CDR2 are SGHDN and FVKESK. DNA for the CDR3: TGTGCCAGCAGCCAACCCGGGGGGCCCGACGAGCAGTACTTC. This translates into CASSQPGGPDEQYF.